These T cell receptor beta chains were read from a single sample in a study of OX40 agonist ivuxolimab in advanced cancers. Clones were read by immunoSEQ multiplex PCR, and TCRdb kept only the in-frame ones, dropping some. The table records 60,000 or so clones, about 87% of them present only once. The sequences come from CD4+ or CD8+ T cells sorted from blood, collected in a trial of the OX40 agonist ivuxolimab. The receptor source for this set is an adult with an advanced solid tumor such as melanoma, head and neck, liver or kidney cancer. Both conserved end residues are part of each CDR3. The D gene is left open where the match is weak. Size is omitted from some rows. Given values are once, few, many or a class for expanded clones.

j_call v_call clone_size d_call cdr3_nt cdr3_aa
TRBJ1-3 TRBV6-1 once NA TGTGCCAGCAATGGCCGGCAGGGCGCTGGAAACACCATATATTTT CASNGRQGAGNTIYF
TRBJ1-5 TRBV18 NA NA TGTGCCAGCTCACCAGAGGGCAATCAGCCCCAGCATTTT CASSPEGNQPQHF
TRBJ2-1 TRBV7-7 NA TRBD2 TGTGCCAGCAGCTCTGGGACTAGCGGTAACAATGAGCAGTTCTTC CASSSGTSGNNEQFF
TRBJ2-7 TRBV6-6 once NA TGTGCCAGCAGTTACTCGGGGTTCTACGAGCAGTACTTC CASSYSGFYEQYF
TRBJ1-6 TRBV5-4 NA TRBD1 TGTGCCAGCAGCTTGAGCACCGGACAGGTTTCACCCCTCCACTTT CASSLSTGQVSPLHF
TRBJ1-4 TRBV2 NA NA TGTGCCAGCAATTTACAGCTTAATGAAAAACTGTTTTTT CASNLQLNEKLFF
TRBJ1-6 TRBV5-6 NA NA TGTGCCAGCAGCCCTTTACAGGGAGCAAATTCACCCCTCCACTTT CASSPLQGANSPLHF
TRBJ1-1 TRBV10-1 NA NA TGCGCCACGCAGAGGGGTGTGAACACTGAAGCTTTCTTT CATQRGVNTEAFF
TRBJ2-6 TRBV28 NA TRBD2 TGTGCCAGCAGTCGAACTAGCGGGAAACGCTCTGGGGCCAACGTCCTGACTTTC CASSRTSGKRSGANVLTF
TRBJ2-3 TRBV13 NA TRBD2 TGTGCCAGCAGCTGGGGCGGACTAGCGGGAAGGGATACGCAGTATTTT CASSWGGLAGRDTQYF
TRBJ1-3 TRBV6-6 NA TRBD1 TGTGCCAGCATTATGACAGGGGGCGAAGACACCATATATTTT CASIMTGGEDTIYF
TRBJ2-1 TRBV7-2 NA NA TGTGCCAGCGGGCCTCGTGGATACAATGAGCAGTTCTTC CASGPRGYNEQFF
TRBJ2-5 TRBV2 NA NA TGTGCCAGCAGTAGGGGGGAGACCCAGTACTTC CASSRGETQYF
TRBJ2-1 TRBV28 NA NA TGTGCCAGCAGCTCCCTTATTGGGCAGTTCTTC CASSSLIGQFF
TRBJ2-7 TRBV11-2 few TRBD1 TGTGCCAGCACCCAAGAGACAGGGGATTTCTACGAGCAGTACTTC CASTQETGDFYEQYF
TRBJ2-7 TRBV4-1 NA NA TGCGCCAGCAGCCAAGTGGCGCTGTCCTACGAGCAGTACTTC CASSQVALSYEQYF
TRBJ2-1 TRBV7-3 NA NA TGTGCCAGCAGCTTGGGCGGGGTAGGCTACAATGAGCAGTTCTTC CASSLGGVGYNEQFF
TRBJ1-6 TRBV4-3 NA NA TGCGCCAGCAGCCAAGAGATCGGGAATAATTCACCCCTCCACTTT CASSQEIGNNSPLHF
TRBJ2-4 TRBV6-4 NA NA TGTGCCAGCTCTAAGTCCCGAGGGGTTGACATTCAGTACTTC CASSKSRGVDIQYF
TRBJ1-5 TRBV5-1 NA NA TGCGCCAGCAGCTTGGACGGCAACGTGCTGAATCAGCCCCAGCATTTT CASSLDGNVLNQPQHF
TRBJ2-1 TRBV5-1 once NA TGCGCCAGCAGCTCCCCGGCCGTTTACAATGAGCAGTTCTTC CASSSPAVYNEQFF
TRBJ1-4 TRBV7-9 NA NA TGTGCCAGCAGCCCAAGGGAGGAAAAACTGTTTTTT CASSPREEKLFF
TRBJ1-5 TRBV7-8 once TRBD1 TGTGCCAGCAGCTTGGGACAGGGGATCAATCAGCCCCAGCATTTT CASSLGQGINQPQHF
TRBJ2-1 TRBV10-3 few TRBD1 TGTGCCATCAGGGGTGCCGGGACAGGGGCCAGCTCCTACAATGAGCAGTTCTTC CAIRGAGTGASSYNEQFF
TRBJ2-7 TRBV6-5 NA NA TGTGCCAGCAGTTACGGCAGGACCTACGAGCAGTACTTC CASSYGRTYEQYF
TRBJ2-7 TRBV18 many NA TGTGCCAGCTCACCCCTGGGGGACGAGCAGTACTTC CASSPLGDEQYF
TRBJ1-4 TRBV4-3 NA NA TGCGCCAGCAGCCAAGGCGCAAGGACAGCCGCTAATGAAAAACTGTTTTTT CASSQGARTAANEKLFF
TRBJ2-5 TRBV6-5 once TRBD1 TGTGCCAGCAGACAGGGGTTCCTTGAGACCCAGTACTTC CASRQGFLETQYF
TRBJ2-2 TRBV5-6 NA TRBD1 TGTGCCAGCAGCTTCCGGGACAGGGCCACCGGGGAGCTGTTTTTT CASSFRDRATGELFF
TRBJ2-1 TRBV12-5 NA NA TGTGCTAGTGGTTTGTTTGGGGATGAGCAGTTCTTC CASGLFGDEQFF
TRBJ1-5 TRBV6-6 NA TRBD1 TGTGCCAGCAGTACCCAGACAGGGTTTAATCAGCCCCAGCATTTT CASSTQTGFNQPQHF
TRBJ2-3 TRBV27 NA TRBD2 TGTGCCAGCAGAGTAGCGGGAGCTATCGCAGATACGCAGTATTTT CASRVAGAIADTQYF
TRBJ2-7 TRBV28 NA NA TGTGCCAGCAGTTCCGGGGCGTACGAGCAGTACTTC CASSSGAYEQYF
TRBJ2-7 TRBV30 NA TRBD1 TGTGCCTGGTCGGGACAGGGGTACGAGCAGTACTTC CAWSGQGYEQYF
TRBJ2-7 TRBV18 NA NA TGTGCCAGCTCACCGTACGGGGGAGAGGGCGAGCAGTACTTC CASSPYGGEGEQYF
TRBJ1-6 TRBV7-8 NA TRBD1 TGTGCCAGCAGCTTGGGACAGGGGACGTCACCCCTCCACTTT CASSLGQGTSPLHF
TRBJ1-5 TRBV5-8 NA NA TGTGCCAGCAGCTTGAGACAGCTGAATCAGCCCCAGCATTTT CASSLRQLNQPQHF
TRBJ1-1 TRBV29-1 NA NA TGCAGCGTTGAGGCCCGGGCAGACACTGAAGCTTTCTTT CSVEARADTEAFF
TRBJ2-3 TRBV9 NA NA TGTGCCAGCAGCGCCAGGGTGGCCACAGATACGCAGTATTTT CASSARVATDTQYF
TRBJ2-2 TRBV5-1 NA NA TGCGCCAGCAGCGCAGGGGCCTATTCCACCGGGGAGCTGTTTTTT CASSAGAYSTGELFF
TRBJ1-1 TRBV2 NA TRBD1 TGTGCCAGCAGTTCTAAACAGGGGTTGAGGACTGAAGCTTTCTTT CASSSKQGLRTEAFF
TRBJ1-3 TRBV6-5 NA NA TGTGCCAGCAGTTACTCGAGTGGAGTCCCAAACACCATATATTTT CASSYSSGVPNTIYF